This TCR beta chain was identified in a study of blood T cells in healthy people across ages. The authors ran a second PCR of 7 to 11 cycles using a sample-barcoded 5' primer and a J-beta primer mix. TCRdb recomputed calls from the 5' RACE reads with MiXCR, one row per CDR3 protein. The sample records 650,000 to 1,000,000 distinct CDR3 sequences, approximately 35% being singletons. CDR3 length: 16 residues. The germline CDR1 and CDR2 sequences are SEHNR and FQNEAQ (reference sequence). Deletions cut 4 bases from V and 3 bases from J, with 15 bases between. This TCR came from a man aged 18 to 30 in good health. The sample consisted of blood. The rearrangement uses TRBV7-9 and TRBJ1-4, with D possibly TRBD1 on 5 matching bases. DNA for the CDR3: TGTGCCAGCAGCTCAGCTACAGGACATCCTAATGAAAAACTGTTTTTT. Protein sequence: CASSSATGHPNEKLFF.